The T cell receptor beta chain described here comes from a study of cytomegalovirus exposure and HLA in healthy donors (dated by TCRdb to the late 2010s). About the investigation overall: According to an earlier analysis of several hundred of the donors, roughly 180 million T cells yielded roughly 100 million unique TCR beta sequences and roughly 280 Gb of sequence data. Donor age, sex, ethnicity and CMV serostatus were compiled alongside the repertoire data. In a later analysis, previously published TCR beta repertoires from 666 donors were re-analyzed and high-resolution HLA genotyping was added so that TCR occurrence patterns could be studied. Across 398 genotyped donors of the cohort, an average of about 200,000 unique TCR beta nucleotide sequences per donor were sequenced, and around 19% of those sequences were non-productive. Roughly 300 gigabases of sequencing data and approximately 91 million unique TCR sequences made up an early release that covered nearly 650 HLA-typed donors. The genetic ancestry cluster associated with self-reported Caucasian donors included roughly four fifths of the approximately 410 genotyped donors. Rather than using new phenotypic data, the later analysis identified candidate immune exposures from TCR beta sequences and from how often those sequences occurred across donors. A handful of DR-DQ haplotypes were handled as single units for association and clustering because linkage in the cohort was strong. The study was designed to test whether signatures of past pathogen exposure could be identified by cataloging public T cell receptors. All discovery cohort repertoires had been generated using a single sequencing platform. HLA typing covered class I and class II loci at four-digit resolution. To decide whether each TCR beta V gene segment behaved as functional or pseudogenic, an earlier analysis of approximately 590 of the donors relied on high-throughput TCR beta sequencing. The T cell repertoires of several hundred subjects were profiled by immunosequencing and related to cytomegalovirus serostatus. Besides the first cohort of roughly 640 subjects, a separate validation cohort made up of 120 different subjects was used. To predict cytomegalovirus infection status, the study brought together high-throughput TCR immunosequencing, statistical association of individual TCRs with disease status, and machine learning. Typing coverage differed by locus: A, B, C, DRB1 and DQB1 were typed in about 620-630 donors, DQA1 in 500 to 550, DPA1 in over 600, and DPB1 in 400 to 490. A later genetic analysis used genome-wide SNP genotypes for about 60% of the roughly 670 donors, treating that subset as a discovery cohort.

Findings and caveats that apply to the study as a whole: According to a later genetic analysis, donors in an Asian-associated ancestry cluster had fewer N-insertions in productive TCRs than the approximately 610-donor mean. The earlier analysis of fewer than 750 of the donors excluded seventeen rarely observed V segments, including chromosome 9 orphons, because counts were too low. Only TCR beta chains were sequenced in this cohort, and the absence of alpha or paired-chain data limited detectable features. In a later analysis, HLA-associated TCR beta chains showed more clonal expansion and lower generation probabilities than non-associated chains that were equally common. According to a later analysis, most CMV-associated TCR beta chains appeared to be HLA-restricted, and the HLA associations seemed to be driven largely by CMV exposure. While some public TCRs were present in many individuals, most TCR sequences turned up only very rarely across donors. The classifier was reported to diagnose cytomegalovirus status with high specificity and sensitivity in both the original cohort and the validation cohort. A further reported finding was that TCR beta sequences accurately predicted the HLA-A and HLA-B alleles for most subjects in the first cohort. A few of the identified cytomegalovirus-associated TCR beta chains were confirmed in vitro to be specific for cytomegalovirus antigens. In a later analysis, the rate of TCR association differed among HLA loci, with DRB1 alleles having the most associated TCRs and HLA-C alleles having the fewest. A cluster of highly shared sequence variants was judged likely to represent a technical artifact of the sequencing pipeline. According to a later analysis, parvovirus B19, influenza, CMV and Epstein-Barr virus appeared linked to several top co-occurrence clusters. Correlated functional status among segregating V segments might be attributable to linkage disequilibrium, but an unknown experimental factor could not be ruled out. A later genetic analysis associated a missense DCLRE1C variant with V-gene and J-gene trimming of TCR beta chains, and an independent cohort replicated the association. Some IMGT-functional V segments, including TRBV6-2 and TRBV6-3, could not be told apart with the 87-base-pair reads, so those segments were excluded. The authors suggested that the approach could potentially be extended to other disease states and immunological phenotypes. Broadly in line with IMGT annotations, most TCR beta V segments showed up in productive rearrangements about 90% or about 30% of the time in an earlier analysis of several hundred of the donors. The only immune exposure information available for the cohort was CMV serostatus. At a false discovery rate of 0.05, a later analysis linked around 15,000 TCR beta sequences to specific HLA alleles. Assigning TCR associations to individual alleles was difficult when HLA alleles, especially DR and DQ, strongly co-occurred. Because some donors lacked HLA typing at each locus, the association tests relied only on the typed subset. The presence/absence analyses assumed that sequencing depth was roughly uniform across donors, and that assumption may not be true. The study gave a list of roughly 150 TCR beta chains associated with cytomegalovirus.

In total, around 600 healthy bone marrow donors made up the cohort. At the time of sampling, every cohort member was nominally healthy, though immune exposures that went unrecorded were likely present. The donor was CMV seronegative and was included in the group of 352 seronegative cohort members. Every donor gave a peripheral blood sample, and the peripheral blood mononuclear cells from that sample were used for TCR beta sequencing. The Qiagen DNeasy Blood Extraction Kit was used to extract genomic DNA from the blood cell samples. The library came from the immunoSEQ multiplex PCR assay. The multiplex PCR relied on a mix of 60 forward primers for TCR Vbeta segments and 13 reverse primers for TCR Jbeta segments. Amplification of the CDR3 region of rearranged TCR beta genes was performed with a multiplex PCR assay on genomic DNA. On the Illumina HiSeq System, the amplified TCR beta libraries were sequenced as 87-base-pair reads. On the study's bioinformatics: A later analysis counted approximately 74 million unique TCR beta chains across the 690 or so repertoires, and some 11 million of these chains were shared by at least two donors. A nearest-neighbor algorithm error-corrected the raw reads and collapsed the reads into unique sequences, merging closely related sequences to remove PCR and sequencing errors. V, D and J gene segments were assigned by aligning CDR3 sequences to IMGT reference sequences. Each retained sequence needed at least a six-nucleotide match to both a V gene segment and a J gene segment. A rearrangement counted as productive if the CDR3 had no stop codons and remained in frame with V and J, and every other rearrangement counted as non-productive. Following IMGT convention, CDR3 was defined as the stretch from the second conserved V-encoded cysteine up to the conserved J-encoded phenylalanine. In an earlier analysis of roughly 610 of the donors, sequences lacking an unambiguous match to a single V gene segment were excluded. In an earlier analysis of some 590 of the donors, V segments were called functional above 56.7% productive rearrangements and were called segregating when the between-donor standard deviation exceeded 5%. To diagnose cytomegalovirus status from the catalog of TCR beta chain sequences, a statistical classification framework was built. A later analysis assigned V and J genes by comparing TCR nucleotide sequences with IMGT/GENE-DB human TR gene sequences. Using the TCRdist pipeline, a later analysis assigned CDR3 sequences along with most-parsimonious VDJ recombination scenarios. A later analysis defined each TCR beta chain by its CDR3 amino acid sequence plus V-gene family, and excluded reads lacking a unique V-gene family. To address suspected cross-contamination and a sequencing artifact, a later analysis removed roughly 640 highly shared, low-generation-probability nucleotide sequences. In a later analysis, a clonal expansion index was calculated for each public chain from normalized within-repertoire ranks of inferred template counts. A later analysis computed generation probabilities with a VDJ recombination model fitted to out-of-frame rearrangements, and checked the results against IGoR. Hypergeometric tests were used in a later analysis to score TCR-TCR, TCR-HLA and TCR-CMV co-occurrence, with a repertoire-size bias correction applied to the TCR pairs. False discovery rates were estimated in a later analysis by permuting HLA or CMV assignments 20 times. A later analysis grouped co-occurring TCRs with DBSCAN, adding TCRdist sequence similarity when clustering within HLA-allele-positive subsets. For co-occurrence clustering, repertoires with fewer than 30,000 or more than 120,000 public chains were excluded, along with several repertoires with anomalous nucleotide sharing. TCRdb's version of the immuneACCESS table is confined to in-frame rearrangements and falls short of the full clone set. An unresolved V gene accounts for under half of the shortfall where checked; the remainder is of unknown origin. The V and J calls and clone size are taken from that table; D and trimming were inferred from the DNA. The table for this sample lists 130,000 or so clones; roughly 75% of them were counted only once. 5% to 5.5% of the sample belongs to the ten largest clones.

Germline trimming: 4 bases from V, 7 bases from J; junction bases outside gene matches: 11. According to the germline V gene, CDR1 reads SGHRS and CDR2 reads YFSETQ. The CDR3, cysteine through phenylalanine, is 16 amino acids long. The sequence is cut down to CDR3 DNA, 48 bases in frame from base 1. Note on this clone: Its antigen is not yet known. It has no much larger one-base neighbor in the sample; base qualities were not kept.

The sequence links TRBV5-1 to TRBJ2-1, with 10 bases in between that match TRBD2. The receptor's source is a man aged 30 to 45 in good health and CMV-seronegative. Sequencing was carried out using PBMCs. The sequenced DNA: TGCGCCAGCAGCGAGAGAGGGGGACTAGCGCTAAATGAGCAGTTCTTC. This yields the protein CASSERGGLALNEQFF.